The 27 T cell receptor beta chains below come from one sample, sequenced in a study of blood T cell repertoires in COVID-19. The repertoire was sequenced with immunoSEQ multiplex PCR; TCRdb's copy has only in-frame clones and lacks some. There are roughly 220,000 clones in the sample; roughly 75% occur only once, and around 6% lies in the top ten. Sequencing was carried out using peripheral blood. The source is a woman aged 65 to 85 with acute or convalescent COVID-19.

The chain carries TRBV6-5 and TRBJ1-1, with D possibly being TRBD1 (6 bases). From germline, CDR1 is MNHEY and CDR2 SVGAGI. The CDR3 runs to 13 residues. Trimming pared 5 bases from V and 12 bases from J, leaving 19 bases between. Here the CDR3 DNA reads TGTGCCAGCAGTCGGAGGACAGCGGAGGTTCCTTTCTTT. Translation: CASSRRTAEVPFF.

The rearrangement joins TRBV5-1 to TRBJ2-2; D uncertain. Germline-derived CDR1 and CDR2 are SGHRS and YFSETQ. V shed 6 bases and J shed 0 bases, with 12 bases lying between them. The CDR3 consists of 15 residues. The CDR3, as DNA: TGCGCCAGCACTTTTTCGACTCCGAACACCGGGGAGCTGTTTTTT. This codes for CASTFSTPNTGELFF. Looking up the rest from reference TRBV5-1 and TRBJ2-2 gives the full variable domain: KAGVTQTPRYLIKTRGQQVTLSCSPISGHRSVSWYQQTPGQGLQFLFEYFSETQRNKGNFPGRFSGRQFSNSRSEMNVSTLELGDSALYLCASTFSTPNTGELFFGEGSRLTVL.

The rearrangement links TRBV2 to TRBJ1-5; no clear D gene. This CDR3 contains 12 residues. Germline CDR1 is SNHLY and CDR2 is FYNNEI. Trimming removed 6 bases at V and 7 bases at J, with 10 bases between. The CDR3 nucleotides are TGTGCCAGCAGGGAGGGCGGGCAGCCCCAGCATTTT. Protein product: CASREGGQPQHF.

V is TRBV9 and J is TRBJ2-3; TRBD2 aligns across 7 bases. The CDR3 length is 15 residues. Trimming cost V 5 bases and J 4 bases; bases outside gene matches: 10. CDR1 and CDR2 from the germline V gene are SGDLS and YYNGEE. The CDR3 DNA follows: TGTGCCAGCAGAGGTAGTGGGGAGGGTGCAGATACGCAGTATTTT. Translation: CASRGSGEGADTQYF.

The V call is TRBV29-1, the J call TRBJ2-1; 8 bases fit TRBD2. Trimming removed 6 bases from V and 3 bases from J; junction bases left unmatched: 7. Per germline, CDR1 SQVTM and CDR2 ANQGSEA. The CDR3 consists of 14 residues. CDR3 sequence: CSVVLAGLYNEQFF. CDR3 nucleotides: TGCAGCGTCGTATTAGCGGGACTCTACAATGAGCAGTTCTTC.

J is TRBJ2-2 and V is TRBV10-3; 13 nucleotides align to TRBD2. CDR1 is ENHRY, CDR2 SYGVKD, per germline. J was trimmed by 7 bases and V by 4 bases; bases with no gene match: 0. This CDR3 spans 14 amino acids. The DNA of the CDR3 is TGTGCCATCAGTGGGACTAGCGGGAGCGGGGAGCTGTTTTTT. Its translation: CAISGTSGSGELFF.

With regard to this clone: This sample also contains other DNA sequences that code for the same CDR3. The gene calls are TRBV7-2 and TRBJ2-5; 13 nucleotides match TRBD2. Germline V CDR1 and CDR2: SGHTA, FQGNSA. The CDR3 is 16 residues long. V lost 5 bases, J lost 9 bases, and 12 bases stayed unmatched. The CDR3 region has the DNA TGTGCCAGCAGCCCCCCGGGACTAGCGGGGCCTCGGGCCCAGTACTTC. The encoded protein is CASSPPGLAGPRAQYF.

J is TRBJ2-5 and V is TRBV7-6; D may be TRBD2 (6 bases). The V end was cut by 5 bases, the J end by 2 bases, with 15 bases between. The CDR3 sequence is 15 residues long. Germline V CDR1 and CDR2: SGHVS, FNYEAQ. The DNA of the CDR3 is TGTGCCAGCAGCAGCTTTGCGGGACCACAAGAGACCCAGTACTTC. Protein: CASSSFAGPQETQYF.

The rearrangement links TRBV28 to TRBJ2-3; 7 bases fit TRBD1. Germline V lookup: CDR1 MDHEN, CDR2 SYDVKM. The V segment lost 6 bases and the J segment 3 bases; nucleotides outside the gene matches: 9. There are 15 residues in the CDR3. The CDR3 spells CASSRGGMETDTQYF. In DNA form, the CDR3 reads TGTGCCAGCAGCCGAGGGGGCATGGAGACAGATACGCAGTATTTT.

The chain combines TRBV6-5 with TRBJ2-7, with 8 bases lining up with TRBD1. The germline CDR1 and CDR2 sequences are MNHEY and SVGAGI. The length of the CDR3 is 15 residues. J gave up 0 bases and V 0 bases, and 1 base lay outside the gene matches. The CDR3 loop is CASSYSGQDSYEQYF. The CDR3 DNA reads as TGTGCCAGCAGTTACTCGGGACAGGACTCCTACGAGCAGTACTTC.

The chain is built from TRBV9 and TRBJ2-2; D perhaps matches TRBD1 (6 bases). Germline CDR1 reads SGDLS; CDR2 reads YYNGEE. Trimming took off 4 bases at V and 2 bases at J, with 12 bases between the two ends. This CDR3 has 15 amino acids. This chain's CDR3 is CASSRQATNTGELFF. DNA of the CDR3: TGTGCCAGCAGCCGACAGGCAACCAACACCGGGGAGCTGTTTTTT.

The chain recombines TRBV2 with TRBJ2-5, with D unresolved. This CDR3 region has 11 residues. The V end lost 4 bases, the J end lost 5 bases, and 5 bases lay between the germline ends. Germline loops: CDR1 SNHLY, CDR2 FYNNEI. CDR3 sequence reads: CASSALETQYF. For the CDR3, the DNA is TGTGCCAGCAGTGCGTTGGAGACCCAGTACTTC.

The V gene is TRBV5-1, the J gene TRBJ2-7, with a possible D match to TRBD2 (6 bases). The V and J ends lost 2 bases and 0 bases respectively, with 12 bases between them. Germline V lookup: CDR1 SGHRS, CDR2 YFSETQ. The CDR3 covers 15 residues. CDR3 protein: CASSFRNSGSYEQYF. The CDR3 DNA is TGCGCCAGCAGCTTTAGGAATAGCGGCTCCTACGAGCAGTACTTC.

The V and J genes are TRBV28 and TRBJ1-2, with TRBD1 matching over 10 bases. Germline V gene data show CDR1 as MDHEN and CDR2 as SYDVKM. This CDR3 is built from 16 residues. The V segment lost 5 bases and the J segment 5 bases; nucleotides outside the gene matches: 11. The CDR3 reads CASSPPGQGKVYGYTF. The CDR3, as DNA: TGTGCCAGCAGTCCCCCGGGACAGGGGAAAGTATATGGCTACACCTTC.

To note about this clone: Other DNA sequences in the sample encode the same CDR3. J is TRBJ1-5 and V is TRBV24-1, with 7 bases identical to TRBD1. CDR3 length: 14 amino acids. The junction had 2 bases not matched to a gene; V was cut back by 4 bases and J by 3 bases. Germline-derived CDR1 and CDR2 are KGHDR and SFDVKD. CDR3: CATSEGTANQPQHF. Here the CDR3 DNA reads TGTGCCACCAGTGAGGGGACAGCCAATCAGCCCCAGCATTTT.

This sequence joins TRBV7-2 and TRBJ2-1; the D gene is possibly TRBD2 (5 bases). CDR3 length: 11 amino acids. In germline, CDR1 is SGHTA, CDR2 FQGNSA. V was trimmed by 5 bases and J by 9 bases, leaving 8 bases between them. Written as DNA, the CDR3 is TGTGCCAGCAGCCAGAGGGCTGAGCAGTTCTTC. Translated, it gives CASSQRAEQFF. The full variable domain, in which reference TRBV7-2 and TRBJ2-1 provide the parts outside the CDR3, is GAGVSQSPSNKVTEKGKDVELRCDPISGHTALYWYRQSLGQGLEFLIYFQGNSAPDKSGLPSDRFSAERTGGSVSTLTIQRTQQEDSAVYLCASSQRAEQFFGPGTRLTVL.

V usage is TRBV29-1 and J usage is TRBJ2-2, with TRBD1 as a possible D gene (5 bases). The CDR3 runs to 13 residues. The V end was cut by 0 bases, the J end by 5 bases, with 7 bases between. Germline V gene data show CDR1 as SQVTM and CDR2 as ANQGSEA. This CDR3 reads CSVEDSGTGELFF. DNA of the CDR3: TGCAGCGTTGAAGATTCAGGGACCGGGGAGCTGTTTTTT.

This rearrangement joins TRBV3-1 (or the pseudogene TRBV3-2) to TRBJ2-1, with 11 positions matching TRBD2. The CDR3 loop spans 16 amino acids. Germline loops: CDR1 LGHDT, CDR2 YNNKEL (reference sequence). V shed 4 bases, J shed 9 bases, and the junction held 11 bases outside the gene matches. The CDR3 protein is CASSPNPGLAGTEQFF. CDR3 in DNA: TGTGCCAGCAGCCCCAACCCCGGACTAGCGGGCACTGAGCAGTTCTTC.

CDR3 coding DNA: TGTGCCAGCAGTGAACCTTACACTGAAGCTTTCTTT. Protein product: CASSEPYTEAFF. This chain links TRBV6-1 with TRBJ1-1; D not resolved. Germline V gene sequence: CDR1 MNHNS, CDR2 SASEGT. The ends were cut back, 2 bases at V and 3 bases at J, with 4 bases in the middle. This CDR3 has 12 residues.

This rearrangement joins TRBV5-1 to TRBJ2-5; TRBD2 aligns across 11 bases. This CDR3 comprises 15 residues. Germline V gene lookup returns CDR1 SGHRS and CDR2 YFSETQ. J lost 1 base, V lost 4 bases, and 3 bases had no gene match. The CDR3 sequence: CASSPGTSGQETQYF. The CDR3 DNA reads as TGCGCCAGCAGCCCGGGGACTAGCGGCCAAGAGACCCAGTACTTC.

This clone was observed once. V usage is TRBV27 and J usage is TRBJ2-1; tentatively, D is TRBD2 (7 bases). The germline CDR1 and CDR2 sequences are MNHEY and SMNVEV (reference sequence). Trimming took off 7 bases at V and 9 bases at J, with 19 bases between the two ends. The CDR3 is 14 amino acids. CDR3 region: CASTLGGGRGEQFF. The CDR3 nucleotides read TGTGCCAGCACCTTAGGGGGGGGAAGGGGTGAGCAGTTCTTC.

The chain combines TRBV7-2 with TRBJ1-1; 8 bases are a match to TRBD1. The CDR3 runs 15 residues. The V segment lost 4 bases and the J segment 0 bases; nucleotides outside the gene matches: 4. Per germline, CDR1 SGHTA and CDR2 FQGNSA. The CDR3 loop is CASSSRQGMNTEAFF. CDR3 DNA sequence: TGTGCCAGCAGCTCGAGACAGGGGATGAACACTGAAGCTTTCTTT. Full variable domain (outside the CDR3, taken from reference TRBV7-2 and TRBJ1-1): GAGVSQSPSNKVTEKGKDVELRCDPISGHTALYWYRQSLGQGLEFLIYFQGNSAPDKSGLPSDRFSAERTGGSVSTLTIQRTQQEDSAVYLCASSSRQGMNTEAFFGQGTRLTVV.

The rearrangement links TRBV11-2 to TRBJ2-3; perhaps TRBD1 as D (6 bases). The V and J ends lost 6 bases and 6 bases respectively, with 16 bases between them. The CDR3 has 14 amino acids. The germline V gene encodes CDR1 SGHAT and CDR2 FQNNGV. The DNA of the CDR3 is TGTGCCAGCAGTTCCAGGGGTTTTAAGGATACGCAGTATTTT. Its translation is CASSSRGFKDTQYF. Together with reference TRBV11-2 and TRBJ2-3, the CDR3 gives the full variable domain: EAGVAQSPRYKIIEKRQSVAFWCNPISGHATLYWYQQILGQGPKLLIQFQNNGVVDDSQLPKDRFSAERLKGVDSTLKIQPAKLEDSAVYLCASSSRGFKDTQYFGPGTRLTVL.

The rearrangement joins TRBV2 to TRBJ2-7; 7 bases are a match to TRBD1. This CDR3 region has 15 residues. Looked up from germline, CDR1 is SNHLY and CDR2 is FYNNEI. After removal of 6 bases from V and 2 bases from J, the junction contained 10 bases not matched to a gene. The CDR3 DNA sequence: TGTGCCAGCAGACCGGGACAGAGCTTCCCCTACGAGCAGTACTTC. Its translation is CASRPGQSFPYEQYF.

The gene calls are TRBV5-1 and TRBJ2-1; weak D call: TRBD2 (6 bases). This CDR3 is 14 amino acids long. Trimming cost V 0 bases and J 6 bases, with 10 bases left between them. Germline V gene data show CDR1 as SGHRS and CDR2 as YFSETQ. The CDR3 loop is CASSLAGLSNEQFF. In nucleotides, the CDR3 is TGCGCCAGCAGCTTGGCGGGACTGAGCAATGAGCAGTTCTTC.

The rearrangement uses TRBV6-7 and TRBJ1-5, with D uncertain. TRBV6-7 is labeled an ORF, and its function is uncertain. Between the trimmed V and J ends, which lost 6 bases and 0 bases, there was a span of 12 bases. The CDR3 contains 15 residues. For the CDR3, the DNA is TGTGCCAGCAGACCCGACAAAAATAGCAATCAGCCCCAGCATTTT. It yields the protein CASRPDKNSNQPQHF.

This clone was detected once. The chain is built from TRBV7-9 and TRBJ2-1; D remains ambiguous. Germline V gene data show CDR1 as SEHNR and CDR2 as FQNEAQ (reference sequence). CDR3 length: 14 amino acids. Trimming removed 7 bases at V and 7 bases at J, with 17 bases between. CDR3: CASTHGRVRNEQFF. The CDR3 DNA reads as TGTGCCAGCACCCACGGCCGGGTGCGTAATGAGCAGTTCTTC.